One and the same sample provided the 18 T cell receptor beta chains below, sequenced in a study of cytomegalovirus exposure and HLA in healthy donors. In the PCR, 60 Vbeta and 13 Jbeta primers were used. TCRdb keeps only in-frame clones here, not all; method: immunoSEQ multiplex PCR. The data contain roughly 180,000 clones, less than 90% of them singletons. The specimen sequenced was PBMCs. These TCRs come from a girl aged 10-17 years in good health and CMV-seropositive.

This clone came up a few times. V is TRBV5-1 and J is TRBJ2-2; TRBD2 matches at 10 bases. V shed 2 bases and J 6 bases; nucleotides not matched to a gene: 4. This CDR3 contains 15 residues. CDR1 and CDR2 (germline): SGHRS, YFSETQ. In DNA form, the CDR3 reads TGCGCCAGCAGCTTCCAGCGGGAGGGGTCCGGGGAGCTGTTTTTT. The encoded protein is CASSFQREGSGELFF.

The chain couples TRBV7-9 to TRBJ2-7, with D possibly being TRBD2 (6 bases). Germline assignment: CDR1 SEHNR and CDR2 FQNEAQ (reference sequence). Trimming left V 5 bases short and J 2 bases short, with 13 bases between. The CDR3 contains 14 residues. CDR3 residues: CASSAGTGTYEQYF. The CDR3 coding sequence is TGTGCCAGCAGCGCCGGGACTGGGACCTACGAGCAGTACTTC.

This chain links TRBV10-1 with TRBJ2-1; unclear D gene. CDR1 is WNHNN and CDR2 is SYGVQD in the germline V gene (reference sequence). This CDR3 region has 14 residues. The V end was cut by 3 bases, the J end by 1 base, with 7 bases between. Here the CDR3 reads CASSETGSYNEQFF. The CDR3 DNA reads TGCGCCAGCAGTGAAACCGGGTCCTACAATGAGCAGTTCTTC.

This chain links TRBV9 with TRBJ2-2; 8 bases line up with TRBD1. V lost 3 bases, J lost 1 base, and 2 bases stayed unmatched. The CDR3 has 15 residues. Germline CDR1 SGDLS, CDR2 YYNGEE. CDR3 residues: CASSEGTGNTGELFF. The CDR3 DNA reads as TGTGCCAGCAGCGAGGGGACAGGGAACACCGGGGAGCTGTTTTTT.

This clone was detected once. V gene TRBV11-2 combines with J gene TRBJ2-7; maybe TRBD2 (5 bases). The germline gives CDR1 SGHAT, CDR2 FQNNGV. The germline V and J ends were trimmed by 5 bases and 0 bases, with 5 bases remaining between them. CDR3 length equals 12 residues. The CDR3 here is CASSRDSYEQYF. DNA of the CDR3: TGTGCCAGCAGCCGGGACTCCTACGAGCAGTACTTC.

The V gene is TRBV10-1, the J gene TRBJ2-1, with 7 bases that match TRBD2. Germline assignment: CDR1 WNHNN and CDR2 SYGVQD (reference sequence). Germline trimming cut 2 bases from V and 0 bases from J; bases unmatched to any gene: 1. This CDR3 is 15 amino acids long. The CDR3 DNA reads TGCGCCAGCAGTGAGCAGCGGGGCTCCTACAATGAGCAGTTCTTC. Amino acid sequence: CASSEQRGSYNEQFF.

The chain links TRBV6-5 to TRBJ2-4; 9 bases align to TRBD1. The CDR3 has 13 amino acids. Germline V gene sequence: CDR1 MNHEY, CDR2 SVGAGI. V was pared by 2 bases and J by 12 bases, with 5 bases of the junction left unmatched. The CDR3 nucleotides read TGTGCCAGCAGTTACAAGGGACAGGGCGCTCAGTACTTC. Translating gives CASSYKGQGAQYF.

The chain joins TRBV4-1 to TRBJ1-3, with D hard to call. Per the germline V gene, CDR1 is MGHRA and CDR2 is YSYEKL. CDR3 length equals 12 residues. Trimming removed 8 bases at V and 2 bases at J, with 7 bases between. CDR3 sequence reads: CASGGTGNTIYF. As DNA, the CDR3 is TGCGCCAGCGGCGGCACTGGAAACACCATATATTTT.

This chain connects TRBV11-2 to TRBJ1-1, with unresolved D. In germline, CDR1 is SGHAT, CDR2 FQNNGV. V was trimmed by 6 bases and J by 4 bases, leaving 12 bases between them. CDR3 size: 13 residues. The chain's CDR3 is CASRTPAGTEAFF. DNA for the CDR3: TGTGCCAGCAGGACCCCGGCGGGCACTGAAGCTTTCTTT.

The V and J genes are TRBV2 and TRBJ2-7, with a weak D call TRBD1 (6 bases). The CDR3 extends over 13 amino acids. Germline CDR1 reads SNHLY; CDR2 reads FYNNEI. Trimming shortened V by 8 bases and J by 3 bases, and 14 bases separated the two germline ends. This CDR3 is CASDRTEFYEQYF. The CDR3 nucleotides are TGTGCCAGCGATAGGACAGAGTTCTACGAGCAGTACTTC.

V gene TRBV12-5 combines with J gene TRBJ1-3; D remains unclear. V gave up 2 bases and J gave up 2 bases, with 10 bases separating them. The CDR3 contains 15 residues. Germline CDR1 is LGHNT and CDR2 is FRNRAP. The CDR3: CASGLPRITGNTIYF. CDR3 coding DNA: TGTGCTAGTGGTTTGCCCCGTATTACTGGAAACACCATATATTTT.

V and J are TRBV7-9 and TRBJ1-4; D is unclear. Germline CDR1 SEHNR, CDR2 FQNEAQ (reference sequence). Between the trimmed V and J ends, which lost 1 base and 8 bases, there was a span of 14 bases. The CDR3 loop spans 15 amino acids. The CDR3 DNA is TGTGCCAGCAGCTTAGACGGCCTAGCAGGCGAAAAACTGTTTTTT. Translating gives CASSLDGLAGEKLFF.

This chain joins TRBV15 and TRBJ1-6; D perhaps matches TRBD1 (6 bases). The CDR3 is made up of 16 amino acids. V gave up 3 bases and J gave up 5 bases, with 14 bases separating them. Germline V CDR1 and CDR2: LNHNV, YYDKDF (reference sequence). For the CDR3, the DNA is TGTGCCACCAGCAGGGGACAAGCCGTCGATAATTCACCCCTCCACTTT. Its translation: CATSRGQAVDNSPLHF.

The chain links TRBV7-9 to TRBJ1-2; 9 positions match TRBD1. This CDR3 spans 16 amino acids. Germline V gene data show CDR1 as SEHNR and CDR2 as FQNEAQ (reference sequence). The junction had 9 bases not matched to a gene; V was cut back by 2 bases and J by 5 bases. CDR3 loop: CASSLTKQGARYGYTF. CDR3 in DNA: TGTGCCAGCAGCTTAACTAAACAGGGGGCACGGTATGGCTACACCTTC.

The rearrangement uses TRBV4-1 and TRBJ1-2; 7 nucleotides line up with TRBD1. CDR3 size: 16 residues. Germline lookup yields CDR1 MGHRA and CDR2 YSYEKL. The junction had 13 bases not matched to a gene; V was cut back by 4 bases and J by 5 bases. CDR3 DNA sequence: TGCGCCAGCAGCCCCGGGGCACAGGGGCCACCTTATGGCTACACCTTC. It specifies CASSPGAQGPPYGYTF.

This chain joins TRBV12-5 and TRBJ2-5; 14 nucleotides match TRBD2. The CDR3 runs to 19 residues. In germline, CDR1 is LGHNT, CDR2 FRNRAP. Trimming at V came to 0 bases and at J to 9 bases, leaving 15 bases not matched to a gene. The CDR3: CASGLVQEGTSGSQQAQYF. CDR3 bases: TGTGCTAGTGGTTTGGTACAAGAAGGGACTAGCGGGAGTCAGCAGGCCCAGTACTTC.

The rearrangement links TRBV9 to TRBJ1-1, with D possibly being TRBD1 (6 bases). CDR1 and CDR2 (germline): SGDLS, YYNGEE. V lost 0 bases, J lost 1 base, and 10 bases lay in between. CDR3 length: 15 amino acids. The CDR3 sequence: CASSVGARGNTEAFF. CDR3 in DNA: TGTGCCAGCAGCGTAGGGGCCAGGGGGAACACTGAAGCTTTCTTT.

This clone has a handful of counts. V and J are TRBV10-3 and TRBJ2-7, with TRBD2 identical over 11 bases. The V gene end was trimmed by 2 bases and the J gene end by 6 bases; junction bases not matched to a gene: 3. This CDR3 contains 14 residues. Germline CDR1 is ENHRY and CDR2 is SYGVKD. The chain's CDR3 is CAISETGLAGEQYF. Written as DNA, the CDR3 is TGTGCCATCAGTGAGACAGGACTAGCGGGCGAGCAGTACTTC.